This T cell receptor (beta chain) was sequenced during a study of blood T cell repertoires in COVID-19. This clone is a singleton in its sample. The data were produced by immunoSEQ multiplex PCR, yet TCRdb's version contains in-frame clones alone and is incomplete. The sample lists roughly 72,000 clones, about nine tenths occurring once. The sequenced sample consisted of peripheral blood. The receptor was derived from a human donor in a cohort sampled during active COVID-19.

CDR3 DNA sequence: TGCACCAGCAGCCAGGGCCGCTATGGCTACACCTTC. Protein: CTSSQGRYGYTF. The V and J genes are TRBV1 and TRBJ1-2; TRBD1 reflects the table's D call only, with no check against the DNA. TRBV1 is described as a pseudogene. This CDR3 has 12 amino acids.